This TCR beta chain was obtained from a study of cytomegalovirus exposure and HLA in healthy donors. Whole-study context: HLA-typed donors were the source of around 77 million unique TCRs held in an early data release. Most donors, less than 85% of 398 genotyped, fell in the Caucasian-associated ancestry cluster. Study-wide results and limits: Most TCR sequences proved rare, with some public TCRs found in many donors. Most of the TCR beta V segments (in an earlier analysis) were productive either about 87% or about 30% of the time.

Of note for this clone: The antigen is undetermined.

In germline, CDR1 is SGHRS, CDR2 YFSETQ. With 0 bases clipped from V and 3 bases from J, the junction kept 7 bases outside the gene matches. The CDR3 has 17 amino acids. PCR used 60 Vbeta primers and 13 Jbeta primers. Only in-frame clones appear in the TCRdb table, and some are missing; sequencing was by immunoSEQ multiplex PCR. There are about 210,000 clones in the sample; around 83% occur only once, and approximately 1.8% lies in the top ten. The sequenced sample consisted of PBMCs. This receptor was taken from a man aged 35 to 55 in good health and CMV-seropositive. The J gene is TRBJ2-1, the V gene TRBV5-1; 9 positions agree with TRBD1. The CDR3 nucleotides are TGCGCCAGCAGCTTGGCCTCGACAGGGGGGTACTACAATGAGCAGTTCTTC. Protein: CASSLASTGGYYNEQFF.